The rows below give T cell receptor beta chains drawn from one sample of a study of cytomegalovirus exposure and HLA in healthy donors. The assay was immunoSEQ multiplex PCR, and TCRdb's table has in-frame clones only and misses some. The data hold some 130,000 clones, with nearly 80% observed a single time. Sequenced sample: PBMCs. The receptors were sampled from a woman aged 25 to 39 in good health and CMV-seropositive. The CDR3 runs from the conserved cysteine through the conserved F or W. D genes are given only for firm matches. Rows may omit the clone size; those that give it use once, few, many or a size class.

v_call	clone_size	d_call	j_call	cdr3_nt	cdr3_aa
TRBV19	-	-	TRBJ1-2	TGTGCCAGTAGTATTGACACAGGGTTCGGCTACACCTTC	CASSIDTGFGYTF
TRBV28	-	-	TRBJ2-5	TGTGCCAGCAGGGGCCACGGGGACATAGGGACCCAGTACTTC	CASRGHGDIGTQYF
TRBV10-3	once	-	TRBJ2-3	TGTGCCATCAGTACCCGGGAAACAGATACGCAGTATTTT	CAISTRETDTQYF
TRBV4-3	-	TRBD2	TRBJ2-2	TGCGCCAGCAGCCAAGGTCGTGGACTAGCGGGCTTCGCGAACACCGGGGAGCTGTTTTTT	CASSQGRGLAGFANTGELFF
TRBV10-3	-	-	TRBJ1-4	TGTGCCATCAGTGAGCTTGGGCAGGGTAACGAAAAACTGTTTTTT	CAISELGQGNEKLFF
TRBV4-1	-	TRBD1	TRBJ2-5	TGCGCCAGCAGCCAACCGGGACAGGGAGAGACCCAGTACTTC	CASSQPGQGETQYF
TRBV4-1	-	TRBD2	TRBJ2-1	TGCGCCAGCAGCCAAACCCCCGGGACTACCCACAATGAGCAGTTCTTC	CASSQTPGTTHNEQFF
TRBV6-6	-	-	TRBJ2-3	TGTGCCAGCAACCCCGGACAGAGCACAGATACGCAGTATTTT	CASNPGQSTDTQYF
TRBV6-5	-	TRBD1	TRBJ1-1	TGTGCCAGCATTCGGGACAGGCCCATGAACACTGAAGCTTTCTTT	CASIRDRPMNTEAFF
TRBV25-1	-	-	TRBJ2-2	TGTGCCAGCAACCCAAACCCCGGAGACACCGGGGAGCTGTTTTTT	CASNPNPGDTGELFF
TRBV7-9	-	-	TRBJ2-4	TGTGCCAGCAGCCCGGCGGAGAATCTAGCCAAAAACATTCAGTACTTC	CASSPAENLAKNIQYF
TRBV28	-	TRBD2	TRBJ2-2	TGTGCCAGCAGTTTGACGGCGGGGGTACACGGGGAGCTGTTTTTT	CASSLTAGVHGELFF
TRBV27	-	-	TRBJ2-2	TGTGCCAGCAGTTTTGCGGAGATTACGAACACCGGGGAGCTGTTTTTT	CASSFAEITNTGELFF
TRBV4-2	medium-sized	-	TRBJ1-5	TGTGCCAGCAGCCAAGAGGGGGGAGCTAATCAGCCCCAGCATTTT	CASSQEGGANQPQHF
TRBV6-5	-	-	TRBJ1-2	TGTGCCAGCAGTTACCGAGACAACGCCGGTGGCTACACCTTC	CASSYRDNAGGYTF
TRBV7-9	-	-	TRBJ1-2	TGTGCCAGCAGCATCCCGGGACACCCCTATGGCTACACCTTC	CASSIPGHPYGYTF